This TCR beta chain derives from a study of blood T cell repertoires in COVID-19. Study at large: Samples taken during acute and convalescent COVID-19 were collected in the United States, Italy and Spain. PBMCs, B-cell-depleted T cells, or T cells were the source of the cDNA or gDNA that made up the material.

Methods used by the authors: The authors estimated nucleated cell counts from reference gene primer amplification. The protocol was immunoSEQ multiplex PCR, while the TCRdb copy is restricted to in-frame clones and leaves out a portion. V, J and clone size reflect that table, while D and trimming were determined from the DNA. The profile shows roughly 52,000 clones, roughly 80% of them singletons. This clone was found once. CDR1 and CDR2 from the germline V gene are SNHLY and FYNNEI. The CDR3 has 13 amino acids. The junction had 12 bases not matched to a gene; V was cut back by 11 bases and J by 8 bases.

The clonotype comes from a human donor in a cohort sampled during active or convalescent COVID-19. Specimen: peripheral blood. J is TRBJ1-2 and V is TRBV2; TRBD1 aligns across 9 bases. CDR3 region: CAGSGTGFSGYTF. The DNA for the CDR3 is TGTGCCGGCTCCGGGACAGGGTTTTCGGGCTACACCTTC.